A selection of T cell receptor beta chains follows, all from one sample in a study of blood T cell repertoires in COVID-19. The method was immunoSEQ multiplex PCR; TCRdb's version includes in-frame clones alone and lacks a portion of them. The sample has 160,000 or so clones, around 90% seen once; the top ten hold around 4%. The specimen sequenced was peripheral blood. The receptor set was obtained from a woman aged 55-70 years who had recovered from COVID-19. Each CDR3 is given with its conserved first and last residue. A D gene is named only where the DNA matches it firmly. Part of the rows lack a size; the others show once, few, many or a class for expanded clones.

CDR3	DNA	D	size	J	V
CASSRGDGYTF	TGTGCCAGCTCTCGGGGGGATGGCTACACCTTC	NA	NA	TRBJ1-2	TRBV18
CASSPGGTSSYNSPLHF	TGTGCCAGCAGTCCTGGAGGGACCAGCTCCTATAATTCACCCCTCCACTTT	NA	once	TRBJ1-6	TRBV28
CASSDSNYGYTF	TGTGCCAGCAGTGACAGTAACTATGGCTACACCTTC	NA	once	TRBJ1-2	TRBV2
CASSLMTGPNTEAFF	TGCGCCAGCAGCTTAATGACAGGACCGAACACTGAAGCTTTCTTT	NA	NA	TRBJ1-1	TRBV5-1
CASSDGTPLAHYGYTF	TGTGCCAGCAGCGATGGGACACCATTAGCCCACTATGGCTACACCTTC	NA	NA	TRBJ1-2	TRBV9
CASRGLMKGGRDTEAFF	TGCGCCAGCAGGGGCCTAATGAAAGGGGGGAGGGACACTGAAGCTTTCTTT	NA	few	TRBJ1-1	TRBV10-1
CASSLRGGRGEKLFF	TGTGCCAGCAGCCTCCGGGGGGGGCGTGGAGAAAAACTGTTTTTT	NA	once	TRBJ1-4	TRBV5-8
CASSRRGAYNEQFF	TGCGCCAGCAGCCGCAGGGGAGCTTACAATGAGCAGTTCTTC	NA	NA	TRBJ2-1	TRBV5-1
CASSRKTGGAYGYTF	TGCGCCAGCAGCCGGAAGACAGGGGGCGCCTATGGCTACACCTTC	TRBD1	few	TRBJ1-2	TRBV4-3
CASSSQGSTEAFF	TGTGCCAGCAGTTCCCAGGGGTCCACTGAAGCTTTCTTT	NA	few	TRBJ1-1	TRBV27
CASSQEAAGGPDTQYF	TGTGCCAGCAGCCAAGAAGCGGCGGGGGGGCCAGATACGCAGTATTTT	TRBD2	NA	TRBJ2-3	TRBV4-2
CATQGAAYEQYF	TGTGCCACTCAGGGGGCGGCTTACGAGCAGTACTTC	TRBD1	NA	TRBJ2-7	TRBV19
CASSLGLRGEAFF	TGTGCCAGCAGCTTAGGGTTACGAGGGGAAGCTTTCTTT	NA	NA	TRBJ1-1	TRBV11-2
CASSQTGAGYEQYF	TGTGCCAGCAGCCAGACAGGGGCGGGTTACGAGCAGTACTTC	TRBD1	NA	TRBJ2-7	TRBV7-3
CASSSQGGGYYEQYF	TGCGCCAGCAGCTCCCAAGGGGGAGGGTACTACGAGCAGTACTTC	NA	NA	TRBJ2-7	TRBV5-1
CAAGAGAYRTDTQYF	TGTGCCGCCGGAGCGGGGGCCTACAGAACAGATACGCAGTATTTT	TRBD2	NA	TRBJ2-3	TRBV6-5
CASSQDLGDEQFF	TGTGCCAGCAGCCAAGATCTAGGAGATGAGCAGTTCTTC	NA	NA	TRBJ2-1	TRBV4-2